These 18 T cell receptor beta chains were sequenced from one sample in a study of beta chain features in type 1 diabetes. Since all of the isolated RNA was reverse transcribed, expressed TCRB transcripts were what got sequenced. Libraries were prepared by immunoSEQ multiplex PCR; TCRdb keeps only in-frame clonotypes and omits some of them. The table records 200,000 to 300,000 clones, around 68% of them present only once. The sequenced sample consisted of naive CD4+ T cells from blood. All receptors come from a man aged 30 to 45 in good health.

The chain carries TRBV5-6 and TRBJ1-6, with D possibly matching TRBD1 (5 bases). CDR1 and CDR2 from the germline V gene are SGHDT and YYEEEE. CDR3 length equals 16 residues. The V and J ends lost 0 bases and 3 bases respectively, with 10 bases between them. CDR3 sequence (DNA): TGTGCCAGCAGCTTGGTACAGGCTAGCTATAATTCACCCCTCCACTTT. It yields the protein CASSLVQASYNSPLHF.

This clone was counted a few times. This sequence joins TRBV4-3 and TRBJ2-6; 7 bases are a match to TRBD1. This CDR3 comprises 17 residues. The V segment lost 0 bases and the J segment 2 bases; nucleotides outside the gene matches: 4. The germline V gene has CDR1 LGHNA and CDR2 YSLEER. The CDR3 region is CASSQDIGTAGANVLTF. The CDR3 bases are TGCGCCAGCAGCCAAGATATAGGGACAGCTGGGGCCAACGTCCTGACTTTC.

This chain connects TRBV4-3 to TRBJ2-3, with no clear D. The CDR3 runs 13 residues. CDR1 and CDR2 from the germline V gene are LGHNA and YSLEER. With 3 bases removed from V and 4 bases from J, the gap between germline ends came to 8 bases. CDR3 in amino acids: CASSQSAADTQYF. The DNA of the CDR3 is TGCGCCAGCAGCCAGTCCGCAGCAGATACGCAGTATTTT.

The chain combines TRBV29-1 with TRBJ2-1; the D gene is possibly TRBD2 (6 bases). The length of the CDR3 is 12 residues. Trimming left V 3 bases short and J 8 bases short, with 11 bases between. Per the germline V gene, CDR1 is SQVTM and CDR2 is ANQGSEA. CDR3 in amino acids: CSVDRLVYEQFF. The CDR3 DNA is TGCAGCGTTGACAGACTAGTGTATGAGCAGTTCTTC.

The V and J genes are TRBV30 and TRBJ2-7; 9 bases align to TRBD1. This CDR3 contains 15 residues. The germline gives CDR1 GTSNPN, CDR2 SVGIG (reference sequence). V lost 1 base, J lost 3 bases, and 7 bases stayed unmatched. In nucleotides, the CDR3 is TGTGCCTGGAGTGCACCGGGACAGGGTTTCTACGAGCAGTACTTC. Its protein is CAWSAPGQGFYEQYF.

This rearrangement joins TRBV29-1 to TRBJ2-3, with 14 bases matching TRBD2. The J segment lost 3 bases and the V segment lost 4 bases, leaving 3 bases of the junction unmatched. Germline loops: CDR1 SQVTM, CDR2 ANQGSEA. The CDR3 is 15 amino acids. The DNA of the CDR3 is TGCAGCGTTGGTGGGACTAGCGGGAGAACAGATACGCAGTATTTT. Amino acids: CSVGGTSGRTDTQYF.

In this sample, this clone turned up a few times. This rearrangement joins TRBV30 to TRBJ2-2; 7 bases map to TRBD2. The CDR3 spans 14 residues. Germline CDR1 reads GTSNPN; CDR2 reads SVGIG (reference sequence). V lost 0 bases to trimming and J lost 3 bases; unmatched junction nucleotides: 1. CDR3 amino acids: CAWSVLAHTGELFF. The CDR3 DNA sequence: TGTGCCTGGAGTGTACTAGCGCACACCGGGGAGCTGTTTTTT. The variable domain in full, with the rest retrieved from reference TRBV30 and TRBJ2-2, is SQTIHQWPATLVQPVGSPLSLECTVEGTSNPNLYWYRQAAGRGLQLLFYSVGIGQISSEVPQNLSASRPQDRQFILSSKKLLLSDSGFYLCAWSVLAHTGELFFGEGSRLTVL.

The DNA for the CDR3 is TGTGCCAGCAGCCATATATCGGCCGAGCAGTACTTC. Residues: CASSHISAEQYF. The J gene is TRBJ2-7, the V gene TRBV6-6; the D is unclear. V was clipped by 6 bases and J by 6 bases, with 12 bases between them. The CDR3 runs 12 residues. Germline lookup yields CDR1 MNHNY and CDR2 SVGAGI (reference sequence).

V gene TRBV5-4 combines with J gene TRBJ2-6; no clear D gene. This CDR3 is built from 16 residues. With 4 bases removed from V and 3 bases from J, the gap between germline ends came to 14 bases. Germline assignment: CDR1 SGHNT and CDR2 YYREEE (reference sequence). The CDR3, as DNA: TGTGCCAGCAGCCCCGTTTCCCTAGTTGGGGCCAACGTCCTGACTTTC. Residues: CASSPVSLVGANVLTF.

V is TRBV10-3 and J is TRBJ2-1; 9 bases line up with TRBD2. From germline, CDR1 is ENHRY and CDR2 SYGVKD. The J segment lost 4 bases and the V segment lost 0 bases, leaving 1 base of the junction unmatched. This CDR3 comprises 15 residues. CDR3 protein: CAISESLAGYNEQFF. The CDR3 DNA follows: TGTGCCATCAGTGAGTCTCTAGCGGGATACAATGAGCAGTTCTTC.

The chain couples TRBV29-1 to TRBJ2-1; D may be TRBD1 or TRBD2 (5 bases each). The CDR3 runs 13 residues. Germline CDR1 is SQVTM and CDR2 is ANQGSEA. V was trimmed by 7 bases and J by 5 bases, leaving 15 bases between them. The CDR3, as DNA: TGCAGCGCCGTACGGGACCTCAACAATGAGCAGTTCTTC. This encodes CSAVRDLNNEQFF.

The rearrangement links TRBV30 to TRBJ1-1, with a tentative D call TRBD1 (5 bases). Germline CDR1 reads GTSNPN; CDR2 reads SVGIG (reference sequence). V dropped 3 bases and J dropped 6 bases, with 20 bases sitting between them. This CDR3 comprises 15 residues. CDR3: CAWSGRGLGESEAFF. DNA for the CDR3: TGTGCCTGGAGCGGACGCGGTCTAGGGGAATCTGAAGCTTTCTTT.

This chain uses TRBV30 with TRBJ2-3; perhaps D is TRBD1 or TRBD2 (5 bases each). This CDR3 has 13 amino acids. The V end lost 2 bases, the J end lost 5 bases, and 11 bases lay between the germline ends. Per germline, CDR1 GTSNPN and CDR2 SVGIG (reference sequence). CDR3 DNA sequence: TGTGCCTGGAGTTGGGGGTTGGGAGATACGCAGTATTTT. Residues: CAWSWGLGDTQYF.

This chain joins TRBV5-1 and TRBJ2-2, with unresolved D. Trimming removed 2 bases from V and 5 bases from J, with 7 bases in between. Germline V CDR1 and CDR2: SGHRS, YFSETQ. The CDR3 totals 13 residues. The CDR3 DNA reads TGCGCCAGCAGCTTTCTCGTGACCGGGGAGCTGTTTTTT. Protein: CASSFLVTGELFF.

The rearrangement links TRBV30 to TRBJ1-2, with D hard to call. Germline values: CDR1 GTSNPN, CDR2 SVGIG (reference sequence). Trimming took off 8 bases at V and 3 bases at J, with 13 bases between the two ends. CDR3 size: 12 residues. CDR3 protein: CALMRVDYGYTF. DNA for the CDR3: TGTGCCCTAATGAGGGTGGACTATGGCTACACCTTC.

J is TRBJ2-1 and V is TRBV9; D possibly corresponds to TRBD2 (6 bases). Germline values: CDR1 SGDLS, CDR2 YYNGEE. V was cut by 0 bases and J by 6 bases, with 19 bases left in between. This CDR3 is 17 amino acids long. In nucleotides, the CDR3 is TGTGCCAGCAGCGTAGCTTTTGGGCGGGGCGGGACCAATGAGCAGTTCTTC. Amino acids: CASSVAFGRGGTNEQFF. The full variable domain, rest sourced from reference TRBV9 and TRBJ2-1, is DSGVTQTPKHLITATGQRVTLRCSPRSGDLSVYWYQQSLDQGLQFLIQYYNGEERAKGNILERFSAQQFPDLHSELNLSSLELGDSALYFCASSVAFGRGGTNEQFFGPGTRLTVL.

V gene TRBV2 combines with J gene TRBJ2-3; D is uncertain. Trimming left V 3 bases short and J 4 bases short, with 5 bases between. Germline loops: CDR1 SNHLY, CDR2 FYNNEI. The CDR3 length is 12 residues. The CDR3 sequence is CASSEYADTQYF. CDR3 nucleotide sequence: TGTGCCAGCAGTGAGTATGCAGATACGCAGTATTTT.

The CDR3 spells CASSQGVGQYNEQFF. CDR3 nucleotide sequence: TGCGCCAGCAGCCAAGGTGTAGGACAATACAATGAGCAGTTCTTC. The chain recombines TRBV4-1 with TRBJ2-1, with D maybe TRBD1 (5 bases). This CDR3 contains 15 residues. With 1 base removed from V and 4 bases from J, the gap between germline ends came to 11 bases. Germline V gives CDR1 MGHRA, CDR2 YSYEKL.